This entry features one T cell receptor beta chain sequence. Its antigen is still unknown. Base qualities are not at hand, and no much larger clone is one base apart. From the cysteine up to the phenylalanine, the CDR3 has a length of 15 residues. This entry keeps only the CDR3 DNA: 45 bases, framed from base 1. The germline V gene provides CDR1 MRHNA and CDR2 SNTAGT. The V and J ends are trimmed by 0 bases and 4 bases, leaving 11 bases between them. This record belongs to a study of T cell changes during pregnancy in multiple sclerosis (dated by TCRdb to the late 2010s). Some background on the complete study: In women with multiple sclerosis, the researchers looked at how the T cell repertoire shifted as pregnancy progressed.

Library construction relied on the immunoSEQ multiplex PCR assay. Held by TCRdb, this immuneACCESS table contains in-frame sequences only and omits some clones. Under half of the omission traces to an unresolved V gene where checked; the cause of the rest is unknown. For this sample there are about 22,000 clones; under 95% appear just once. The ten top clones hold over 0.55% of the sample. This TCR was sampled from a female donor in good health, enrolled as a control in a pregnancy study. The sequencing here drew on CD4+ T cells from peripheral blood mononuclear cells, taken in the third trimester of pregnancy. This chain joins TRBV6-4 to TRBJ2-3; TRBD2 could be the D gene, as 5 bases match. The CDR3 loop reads CASSDSEGGADTQYF. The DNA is TGTGCCAGCAGTGACTCCGAGGGCGGCGCAGATACGCAGTATTTT.